This T cell receptor beta chain comes out of a study of response to subunit inactivated influenza vaccine. Germline CDR1 and CDR2: SGHVS and FNYEAQ. The CDR3 is 14 amino acids. V dropped 5 bases and J dropped 5; count of bases not matched to a gene: 7. TCRdb processed the RT-PCR reads anew with MiXCR; each CDR3 protein has one entry. Seen here are around 190,000 distinct CDR3 sequences, around 14% observed once, and the top ten hold about 28%. General study results and limits: The authors proposed limited new T cell recruitment per seasonal influenza vaccination.

About this clonotype itself: The antigen remains unidentified.

The V gene is TRBV7-6, the J gene TRBJ2-5; 8 bases map to TRBD2. This receptor was identified in a man aged 45 to 65 who received an inactivated influenza vaccine. Sequencing was performed on CD8+ T cells sorted from PBMCs, taken less than 6 days after vaccination. The CDR3 spells CASSRSPSGETQYF. The CDR3 DNA reads TGTGCCAGCAGCCGTTCACCTAGCGGGGAGACCCAGTACTTC.